This TCR beta chain was sequenced during a study of blood T cell repertoires in COVID-19. In its sample, this clone was seen once. This table comes from immunoSEQ multiplex PCR, and its TCRdb copy is limited to in-frame clones, with some not included. The sample shows under 250,000 clones, 83% of them seen only once. CDR3 length: 16 residues. CDR1 SGHKS and CDR2 YYEKEE come from the germline V gene (reference sequence). Trimming at V came to 4 bases and at J to 9 bases, leaving 12 bases not matched to a gene. The sequenced material came from peripheral blood. The rearrangement uses TRBV5-5 and TRBJ2-2, with 10 bases aligning to TRBD1. The TCR sequence derives from a woman between 35 and 50 years old with active or convalescent COVID-19. The CDR3 DNA follows: TGTGCCAGCAGCATCACTCCCCAGACAGGGGGCAGGGAGCTGTTTTTT. This sequence encodes CASSITPQTGGRELFF.